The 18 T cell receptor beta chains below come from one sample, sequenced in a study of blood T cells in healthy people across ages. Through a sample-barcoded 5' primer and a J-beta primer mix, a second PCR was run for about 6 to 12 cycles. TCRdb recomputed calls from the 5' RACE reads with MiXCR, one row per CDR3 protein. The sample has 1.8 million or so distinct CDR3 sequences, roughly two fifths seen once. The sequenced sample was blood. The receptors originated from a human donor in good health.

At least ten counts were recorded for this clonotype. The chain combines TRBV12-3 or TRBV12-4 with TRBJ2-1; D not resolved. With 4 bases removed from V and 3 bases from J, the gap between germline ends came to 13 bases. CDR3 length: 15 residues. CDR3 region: CASSWTPTGYNEQFF. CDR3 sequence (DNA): TGTGCCAGCAGTTGGACCCCGACGGGCTACAATGAGCAGTTCTTC.

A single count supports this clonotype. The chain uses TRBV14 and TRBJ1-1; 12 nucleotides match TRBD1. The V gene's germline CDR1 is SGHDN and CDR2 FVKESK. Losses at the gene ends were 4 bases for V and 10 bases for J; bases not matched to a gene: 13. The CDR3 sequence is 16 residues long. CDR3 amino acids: CASSRGTGGLVVGAFF. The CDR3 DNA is TGTGCCAGCAGCCGAGGGACAGGGGGCTTAGTGGTCGGAGCTTTCTTT. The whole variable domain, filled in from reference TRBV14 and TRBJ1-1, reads EAGVTQFPSHSVIEKGQTVTLRCDPISGHDNLYWYRRVMGKEIKFLLHFVKESKQDESGMPNNRFLAERTGGTYSTLKVQPAELEDSGVYFCASSRGTGGLVVGAFFGQGTRLTVV.

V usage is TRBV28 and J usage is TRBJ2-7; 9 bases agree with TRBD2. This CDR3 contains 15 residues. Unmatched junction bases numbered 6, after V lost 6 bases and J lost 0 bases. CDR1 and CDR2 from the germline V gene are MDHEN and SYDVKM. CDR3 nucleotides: TGTGCCAGCAGACCTAGCGGGGACCACTCCTACGAGCAGTACTTC. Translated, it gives CASRPSGDHSYEQYF.

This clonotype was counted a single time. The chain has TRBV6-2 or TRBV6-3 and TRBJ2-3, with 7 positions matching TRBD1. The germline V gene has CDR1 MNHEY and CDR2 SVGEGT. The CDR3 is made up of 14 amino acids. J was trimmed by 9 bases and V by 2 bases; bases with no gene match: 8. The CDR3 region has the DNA TGTGCCAGCAGTTACACGACAGGGTCGGGCACGCAGTATTTT. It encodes CASSYTTGSGTQYF.

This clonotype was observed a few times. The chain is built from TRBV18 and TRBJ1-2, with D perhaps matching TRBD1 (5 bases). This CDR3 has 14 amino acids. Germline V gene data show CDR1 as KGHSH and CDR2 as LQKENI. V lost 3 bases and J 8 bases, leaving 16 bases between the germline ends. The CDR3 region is CASSPEGRVVGYTF. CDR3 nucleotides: TGTGCCAGCTCACCCGAGGGGAGAGTCGTCGGCTACACCTTC.

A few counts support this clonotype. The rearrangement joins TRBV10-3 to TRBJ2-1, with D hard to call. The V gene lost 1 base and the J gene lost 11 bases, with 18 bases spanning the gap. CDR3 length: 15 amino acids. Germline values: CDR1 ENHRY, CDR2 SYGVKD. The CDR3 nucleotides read TGTGCCATCAGTGAGTTGAGTATGGCCTCCGCGAAGCAGTTCTTC. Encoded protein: CAISELSMASAKQFF.

The CDR3 sequence is CASSSSQGLDSYEQYF. In nucleotides, the CDR3 is TGTGCCAGCAGCTCGTCACAGGGCCTAGACTCCTACGAGCAGTACTTC. The gene calls are TRBV13 and TRBJ2-7, with D perhaps TRBD1 (6 bases). The V gene lost 4 bases and the J gene lost 0 bases, with 16 bases spanning the gap. The CDR3 runs 16 residues. Germline V lookup: CDR1 PRHDT, CDR2 FYEKMQ (reference sequence).

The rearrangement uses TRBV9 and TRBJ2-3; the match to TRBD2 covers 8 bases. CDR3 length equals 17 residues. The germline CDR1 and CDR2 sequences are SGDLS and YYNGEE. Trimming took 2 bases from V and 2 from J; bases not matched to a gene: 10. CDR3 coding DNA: TGTGCCAGCAGCGTCGCCGGGACTAGGCCCATCACAGATACGCAGTATTTT. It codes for CASSVAGTRPITDTQYF.

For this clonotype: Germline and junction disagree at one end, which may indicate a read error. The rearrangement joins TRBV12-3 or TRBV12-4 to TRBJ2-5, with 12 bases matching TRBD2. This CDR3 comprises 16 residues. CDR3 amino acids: CASSYLAGGISETQYF. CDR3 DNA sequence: TGTGCCAGTAGTTACCTAGCGGGGGGGATCTCAGAGACCCAGTACTTC.

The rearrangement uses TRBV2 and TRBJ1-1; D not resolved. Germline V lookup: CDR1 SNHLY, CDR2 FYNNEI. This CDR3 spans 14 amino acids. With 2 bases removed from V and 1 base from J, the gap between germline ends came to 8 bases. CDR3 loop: CASSEWLPNTEAFF. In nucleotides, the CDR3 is TGTGCCAGCAGTGAATGGCTGCCGAACACTGAAGCTTTCTTT.

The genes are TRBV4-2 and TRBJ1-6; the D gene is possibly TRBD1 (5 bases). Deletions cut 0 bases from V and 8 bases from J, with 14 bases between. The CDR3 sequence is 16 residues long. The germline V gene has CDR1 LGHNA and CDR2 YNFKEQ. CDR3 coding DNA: TGTGCCAGCAGCCAAGATACGGGACGGATTTATTCACCCCTCCACTTT. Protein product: CASSQDTGRIYSPLHF.

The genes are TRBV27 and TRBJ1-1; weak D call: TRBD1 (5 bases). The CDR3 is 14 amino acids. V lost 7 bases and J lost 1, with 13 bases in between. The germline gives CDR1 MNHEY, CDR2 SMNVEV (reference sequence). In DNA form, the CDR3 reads TGTGCCAGCACCTCCCCTGGGGGGAACACTGAAGCTTTCTTT. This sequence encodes CASTSPGGNTEAFF.

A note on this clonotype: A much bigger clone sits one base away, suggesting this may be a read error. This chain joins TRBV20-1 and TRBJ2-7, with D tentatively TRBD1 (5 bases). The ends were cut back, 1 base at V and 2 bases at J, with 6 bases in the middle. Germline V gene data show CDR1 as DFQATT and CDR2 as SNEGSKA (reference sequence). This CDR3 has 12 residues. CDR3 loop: CSARARAYEQYF. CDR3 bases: TGCAGTGCTAGAGCCAGGGCCTACGAGCAGTACTTC.

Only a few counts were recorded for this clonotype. CDR3 residues: CASSEGQGDTEAFF. As DNA, the CDR3 is TGCGCCAGCAGCGAGGGACAGGGGGACACTGAAGCTTTCTTT. This sequence joins TRBV5-1 and TRBJ1-1, with 11 bases matching TRBD1. Germline V gene sequence: CDR1 SGHRS, CDR2 YFSETQ. The CDR3 spans 14 residues. V lost 4 bases to trimming and J lost 3 bases; unmatched junction nucleotides: 2.

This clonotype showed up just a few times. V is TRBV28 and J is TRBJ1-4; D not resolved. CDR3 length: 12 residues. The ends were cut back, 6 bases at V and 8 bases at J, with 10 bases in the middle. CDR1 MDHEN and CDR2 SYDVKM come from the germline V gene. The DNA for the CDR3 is TGTGCCAGCAGCGGCCCTGGGGAAAAACTGTTTTTT. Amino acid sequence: CASSGPGEKLFF.

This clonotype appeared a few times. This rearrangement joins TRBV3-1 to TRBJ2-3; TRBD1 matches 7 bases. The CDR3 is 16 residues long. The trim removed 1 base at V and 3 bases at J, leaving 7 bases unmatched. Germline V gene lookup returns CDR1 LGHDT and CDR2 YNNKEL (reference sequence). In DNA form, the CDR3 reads TGTGCCAGCAGCCAAGGCCGGGACAGCTTTACAGATACGCAGTATTTT. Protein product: CASSQGRDSFTDTQYF.

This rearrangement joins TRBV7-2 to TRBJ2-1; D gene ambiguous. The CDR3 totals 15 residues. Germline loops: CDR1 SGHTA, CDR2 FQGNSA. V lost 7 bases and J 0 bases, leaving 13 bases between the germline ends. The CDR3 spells CASILGSNSYNEQFF. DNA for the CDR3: TGTGCCAGCATCTTGGGCAGTAACTCCTACAATGAGCAGTTCTTC. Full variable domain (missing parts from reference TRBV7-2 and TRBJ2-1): GAGVSQSPSNKVTEKGKDVELRCDPISGHTALYWYRQSLGQGLEFLIYFQGNSAPDKSGLPSDRFSAERTGGSVSTLTIQRTQQEDSAVYLCASILGSNSYNEQFFGPGTRLTVL.

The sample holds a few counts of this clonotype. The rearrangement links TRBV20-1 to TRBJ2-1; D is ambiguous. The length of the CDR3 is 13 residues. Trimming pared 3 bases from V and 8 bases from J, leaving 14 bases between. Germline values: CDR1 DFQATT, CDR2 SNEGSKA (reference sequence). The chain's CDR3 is CSARNPTPDEQFF. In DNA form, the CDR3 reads TGCAGTGCTAGGAATCCGACCCCTGATGAGCAGTTCTTC.